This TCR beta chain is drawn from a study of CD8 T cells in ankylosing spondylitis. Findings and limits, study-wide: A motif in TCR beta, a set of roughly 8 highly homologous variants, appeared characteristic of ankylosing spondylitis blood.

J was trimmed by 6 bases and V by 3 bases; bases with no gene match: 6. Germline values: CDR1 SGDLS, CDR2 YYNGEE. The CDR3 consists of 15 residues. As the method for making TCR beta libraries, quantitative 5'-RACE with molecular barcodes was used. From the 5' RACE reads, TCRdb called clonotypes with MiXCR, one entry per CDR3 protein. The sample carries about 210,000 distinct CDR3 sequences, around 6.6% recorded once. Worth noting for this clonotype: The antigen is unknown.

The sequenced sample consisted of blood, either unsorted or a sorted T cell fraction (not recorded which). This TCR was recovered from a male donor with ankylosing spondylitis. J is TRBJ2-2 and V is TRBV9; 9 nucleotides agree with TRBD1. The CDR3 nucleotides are TGTGCCAGCAGCGGGGACAGGGTTAGGCCCGGGGAGCTGTTTTTT. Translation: CASSGDRVRPGELFF.